The clone carrying this T cell receptor beta chain was counted many times. Its antigen is not identified. Researchers used genomic DNA as the template to profile TCR beta VDJ and CDR3. TCRdb fed the reads into MiXCR, producing one record per CDR3 protein. The profile covers around 150,000 distinct CDR3 sequences, with around two fifths appearing a single time and 6.5% to 10% taken by the ten largest. The data were taken from a study of CD8+CD57+ T cells in acquired aplastic anemia. Study summary: The average for DNA from sorted CD4+ and CD8+ cells was 3 to 3.5 ug.

Overall study findings and caveats: Patients and controls had in common 25 to 35 CD8+ CDR3 sequences.

CDR1 and CDR2 (germline): LGHDT, YNNKEL (reference sequence). The CDR3 runs 14 residues. Trimming shortened V by 7 bases and J by 9 bases, and 16 bases separated the two germline ends. The sequencing input was sorted CD4+, CD8+, or CD8+CD57+ T cells (not recorded which) from PBMCs. V gene TRBV3-1 combines with J gene TRBJ1-6; a weak D match, TRBD1 (5 bases). The TCR sequence derives from a human donor in good health, serving as a control. CDR3 amino acids: CASTPGTAASPLHF. For the CDR3, the DNA is TGTGCCAGCACCCCCGGGACGGCGGCTTCACCCCTCCACTTT.